The clone carrying this T cell receptor (beta chain) came up a few times. The antigen is not known. Clones were read by immunoSEQ multiplex PCR, and TCRdb kept only the in-frame ones, dropping some. This sample has about 130,000 clones, with about 88% found just once. Three pembrolizumab responders had their TCRs sequenced. Germline CDR1 ENHRY, CDR2 SYGVKD. The junction had 3 bases not matched to a gene; V was cut back by 5 bases and J by 2 bases. This CDR3 spans 14 amino acids. The data derive from a study of PD-1 blockade in mismatch repair-deficient tumors. At the level of the study: Enrolled about 2012-2016, patients had progressing, pretreated mismatch repair-deficient cancers of about a dozen types.

General study points: Rapid post-treatment expansion, then contraction, generally preceding radiologic response, marked tumor-resident clones.

Sequencing used peripheral blood, obtained 70 to 72 weeks after starting pembrolizumab. This clonotype originated in an adult with mismatch repair-deficient cancer. This chain uses TRBV10-3 with TRBJ2-7; 10 bases map to TRBD1. Written as DNA, the CDR3 is TGTGCCATCAGTCGGGACAGGGGTACCTACGAGCAGTACTTC. This sequence encodes CAISRDRGTYEQYF.